A selection of T cell receptor beta chains follows, all from one sample in a study of CD8 T cells in ankylosing spondylitis. TCRdb recomputed calls from the 5' RACE reads with MiXCR, one row per CDR3 protein. Here the sample spans about 250,000 distinct CDR3 sequences, more than 15% being singletons. Sequencing was done on a sample of blood, either unsorted or a sorted T cell fraction (not recorded which). The receptor set was obtained from a male donor with ankylosing spondylitis or in good health (not recorded which). CDR3s include the opening cysteine and the closing phenylalanine or tryptophan. Fields, in order: V gene, J gene, clone size, D gene, CDR3 protein, CDR3 DNA. D genes are given only for firm matches. Expanded clones are given a class, and other clones once, few, many or no size at all.

>TRBV5-1|TRBJ2-2|once|TRBD1
CASSSQGSTGELFF
TGCGCCAGCAGCTCACAGGGGAGCACCGGGGAGCTGTTTTTT
>TRBV9|TRBJ2-1|-|TRBD2
CASSLGTSGRVSSYNEQFF
TGTGCCAGCAGCCTCGGGACTAGCGGGAGGGTGAGCTCCTACAATGAGCAGTTCTTC
>TRBV12-3/TRBV12-4|TRBJ2-7|-|TRBD1
CASRTGAEQYF
TGTGCCAGCAGGACAGGGGCAGAGCAGTACTTC
>TRBV5-6|TRBJ2-5|-|-
CASSYTARETQYF
TGTGCCAGCAGCTACACAGCTCGTGAGACCCAGTACTTC
>TRBV10-3|TRBJ1-1|few|-
CAISPKGENTEAFF
TGTGCCATCAGCCCAAAGGGTGAGAACACTGAAGCTTTCTTT
>TRBV6-5|TRBJ1-5|many|TRBD1
CASSYLETGFNQPQHF
TGTGCCAGCAGTTACCTCGAGACAGGGTTCAATCAGCCCCAGCATTTT
>TRBV12-3/TRBV12-4|TRBJ2-3|-|TRBD1
CASSPGTGGPDTQYF
TGTGCCAGCAGCCCCGGGACAGGGGGACCAGATACGCAGTATTTT
>TRBV9|TRBJ2-7|many|TRBD2
CASSVGGEGLWEQYF
TGTGCCAGCAGCGTAGGGGGGGAGGGCCTTTGGGAGCAGTACTTC
>TRBV19|TRBJ1-1|-|-
CASSIGGVSSEAFF
TGTGCCAGTAGTATCGGAGGGGTTAGTAGTGAAGCTTTCTTT
>TRBV7-9|TRBJ2-3|-|TRBD1
CASSRTGGWVDTQYF
TGTGCCAGCAGCCGGACAGGGGGCTGGGTAGATACGCAGTATTTT
>TRBV4-3|TRBJ2-7|-|TRBD2
CASSSHRDYSVEQYF
TGCGCCAGCAGCTCTCACCGGGACTATTCGGTAGAGCAGTACTTC
>TRBV11-2|TRBJ2-7|few|TRBD1
CASSSYHSDRGLEQYF
TGTGCCAGCAGCTCTTACCACTCGGACAGGGGGCTCGAGCAGTACTTC
>TRBV5-1|TRBJ2-5|-|TRBD2
CASSLELAGVQETQYF
TGCGCCAGCAGCTTGGAACTAGCGGGAGTTCAAGAGACCCAGTACTTC
>TRBV5-1|TRBJ2-3|-|TRBD2
CASSVGTSGVTDTQYF
TGCGCCAGCAGCGTCGGGACTAGCGGGGTCACAGATACGCAGTATTTT
>TRBV7-9|TRBJ2-2|few|TRBD1
CASSLADTGVGTGELFF
TGTGCCAGCAGCTTAGCAGATACAGGGGTTGGAACCGGGGAGCTGTTTTTT
>TRBV29-1|TRBJ2-5|few|-
CSVDRMGETQYF
TGCAGCGTTGATAGGATGGGGGAGACCCAGTACTTC
>TRBV5-5|TRBJ2-2|few|TRBD2
CASSFRSGRAETGELFF
TGTGCCAGCAGCTTTAGGAGCGGGAGGGCCGAAACCGGGGAGCTGTTTTTT
>TRBV12-3/TRBV12-4|TRBJ2-1|-|-
CASTQSGPNSYNEQFF
TGTGCCAGCACCCAGTCGGGACCGAACTCCTACAATGAGCAGTTCTTC
>TRBV11-2|TRBJ2-7|-|-
CASSLALGLSSYEQYF
TGTGCCAGCAGCTTAGCTCTGGGGCTAAGCTCCTACGAGCAGTACTTC
>TRBV29-1|TRBJ2-7|many|TRBD1
CSVPGQAPYEQYF
TGCAGCGTGCCGGGACAGGCACCCTACGAGCAGTACTTC
>TRBV12-3/TRBV12-4|TRBJ2-1|few|TRBD2
CASSLRLAGVPGNEQFF
TGTGCCAGCAGTTTAAGGCTAGCGGGAGTTCCTGGCAATGAGCAGTTCTTC
>TRBV6-2/TRBV6-3|TRBJ2-3|many|-
CASSNLGTSTDTQYF
TGTGCCAGCAGTAATCTCGGAACTAGCACAGATACGCAGTATTTT